This entry concerns a single TCR beta chain. This CDR3 region has 18 residues. V shed 3 bases and J 3 bases; nucleotides not matched to a gene: 15. In germline, CDR1 is SGHRS, CDR2 YFSETQ. Generated by immunoSEQ multiplex PCR, the TCRdb table keeps only in-frame clones and is missing some. The sample includes about 390,000 clones, more than 70% of them seen just once. These data belong to a study of blood T cell repertoires in COVID-19. Turning to the study itself: Both acute and convalescent COVID-19 samples were obtained from the United States, Italy and Spain. The cDNA or gDNA used as material had been derived from T cells, B-cell-depleted T cells, or PBMCs.

This receptor was obtained from a woman aged 55-75 years with COVID-19, enrolled during active disease. The rearrangement uses TRBV5-1 and TRBJ2-7; 10 nucleotides match TRBD1. The material sequenced was peripheral blood. CDR3 bases: TGCGCCAGCAGCTCCCGTCCCGGGACAGGGGCCGAGTTCTACGAGCAGTACTTC. Translated, it gives CASSSRPGTGAEFYEQYF.